The clone carrying this T cell receptor beta chain was observed at least ten times. Its antigen is undetermined. The germline gene is not matched at one end of the junction; a read error may be the cause. Uncontrolled infection, other autoimmune disease, pregnancy or lactation disqualified patients from enrolment. The sample originates from a study of T cells in Graves' hyperthyroidism and ophthalmopathy. Study outcomes and limitations: From stable hyperthyroidism, ophthalmopathy was set apart by a 13 V-J model. Before onset, ophthalmopathy was predicted by the model a median 6.5 months earlier.

Authors of the study amplified TCR beta CDR3 regions from RNA transcripts. Researchers ran a first-round RT-PCR on the TCR CDR3 using the HTBI primer set. TCRdb analysed the multiplex PCR reads with MiXCR anew, one entry per CDR3 protein. The sample consists of under 350,000 distinct CDR3 sequences, approximately 15% of them appearing once. The CDR3 spans 15 residues. Germline loops: CDR1 KGHDR, CDR2 SFDVKD. This TCR was sampled from a woman between 35 and 50 years old with Graves' hyperthyroidism. Sequenced: blood. V is TRBV24-1 and J is TRBJ1-5; the D is unclear. CDR3 sequence: CATSNFRQGNQPQHF. DNA for the CDR3: TGTGCCACCAGTAATTTCAGGCAGGGCAATCAGCCCCAGCATTTT.